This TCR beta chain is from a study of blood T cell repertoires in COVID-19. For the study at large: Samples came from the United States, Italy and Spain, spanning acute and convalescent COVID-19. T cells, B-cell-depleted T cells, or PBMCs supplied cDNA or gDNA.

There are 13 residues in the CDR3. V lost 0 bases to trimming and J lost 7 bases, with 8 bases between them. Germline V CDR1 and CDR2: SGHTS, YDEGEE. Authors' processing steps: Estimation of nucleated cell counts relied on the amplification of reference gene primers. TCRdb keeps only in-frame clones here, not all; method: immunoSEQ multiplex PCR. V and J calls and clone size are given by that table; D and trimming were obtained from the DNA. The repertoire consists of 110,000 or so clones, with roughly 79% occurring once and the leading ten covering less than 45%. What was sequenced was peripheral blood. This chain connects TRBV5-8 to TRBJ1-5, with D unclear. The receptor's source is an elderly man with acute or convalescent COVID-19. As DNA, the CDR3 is TGTGCCAGCAGCTTGGGGGCAATCCAGCCCCAGCATTTT. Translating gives CASSLGAIQPQHF.